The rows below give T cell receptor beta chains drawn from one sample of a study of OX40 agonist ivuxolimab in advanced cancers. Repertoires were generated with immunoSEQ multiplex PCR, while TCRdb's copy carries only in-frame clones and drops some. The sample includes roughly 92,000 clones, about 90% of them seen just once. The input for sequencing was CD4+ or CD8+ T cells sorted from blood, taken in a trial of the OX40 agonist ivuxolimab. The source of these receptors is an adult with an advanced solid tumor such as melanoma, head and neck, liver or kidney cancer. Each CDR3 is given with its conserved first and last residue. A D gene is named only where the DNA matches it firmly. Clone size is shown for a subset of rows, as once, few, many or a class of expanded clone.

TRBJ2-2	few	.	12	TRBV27	CASSLVAGELFF	TGTGCCAGCAGTTTGGTGGCCGGGGAGCTGTTTTTT
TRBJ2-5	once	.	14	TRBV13	CASTRRTEQETQYF	TGTGCCAGCACCAGAAGGACAGAGCAAGAGACCCAGTACTTC
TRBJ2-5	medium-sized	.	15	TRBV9	CASSAQPGVVETQYF	TGTGCCAGCAGCGCCCAACCGGGTGTCGTAGAGACCCAGTACTTC
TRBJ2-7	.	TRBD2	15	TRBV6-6	CASGSLAGGPGEQYF	TGTGCCAGCGGATCTCTAGCGGGAGGGCCCGGCGAGCAGTACTTC
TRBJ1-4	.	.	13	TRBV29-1	CSVVRGLGEKLFF	TGCAGCGTTGTACGCGGGTTGGGTGAAAAACTGTTTTTT
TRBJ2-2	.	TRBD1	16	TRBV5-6	CASRPGQGTNTGELFF	TGTGCCAGCAGACCTGGACAGGGGACGAACACCGGGGAGCTGTTTTTT
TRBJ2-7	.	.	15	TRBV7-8	CASSLTSGGTYEQYF	TGTGCCAGCAGCTTAACATCCGGGGGTACGTACGAGCAGTACTTC
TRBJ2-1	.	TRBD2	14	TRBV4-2	CASSQGLAGEEQFF	TGTGCCAGCAGCCAAGGCCTAGCGGGAGAGGAGCAGTTCTTC
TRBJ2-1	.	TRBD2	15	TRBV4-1	CASSPRLAGDNEQFF	TGCGCCAGCAGCCCCCGTTTAGCGGGCGACAATGAGCAGTTCTTC
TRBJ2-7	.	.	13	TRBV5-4	CASSLIPASEQYF	TGTGCCAGCAGCTTGATTCCAGCCAGCGAGCAGTACTTC
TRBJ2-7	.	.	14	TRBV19	CASRGQAGSYEQYF	TGTGCCAGTAGGGGGCAGGCGGGGTCCTACGAGCAGTACTTC
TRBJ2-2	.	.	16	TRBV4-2	CASSQDWGEWTGELFF	TGTGCCAGCAGCCAAGATTGGGGGGAGTGGACCGGGGAGCTGTTTTTT
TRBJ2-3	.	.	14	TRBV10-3	CAISEGRERDTQYF	TGTGCCATCAGTGAGGGCAGGGAAAGGGATACGCAGTATTTT